These 16 T cell receptor beta chains share one sample of origin, sequenced in a study of T cell responses to AZD1222 COVID-19 vaccine. Measured with immunoSEQ multiplex PCR; TCRdb has only the in-frame clones, and not every one. This sample contains 150,000 or so clones. The sequenced sample was peripheral blood. Receptors originate from an adult in good health.

This sequence joins TRBV5-1 and TRBJ1-6, with a weak D call TRBD1 (5 bases). In germline, CDR1 is SGHRS, CDR2 YFSETQ. This CDR3 spans 16 amino acids. V shed 0 bases and J shed 10 bases, with 17 bases lying between them. The CDR3 nucleotides are TGCGCCAGCAGCTTGGCCGGGACCGCATTAGGCTCACCCCTCCACTTT. Protein: CASSLAGTALGSPLHF. The whole variable domain, remainder taken from reference TRBV5-1 and TRBJ1-6, is KAGVTQTPRYLIKTRGQQVTLSCSPISGHRSVSWYQQTPGQGLQFLFEYFSETQRNKGNFPGRFSGRQFSNSRSEMNVSTLELGDSALYLCASSLAGTALGSPLHFGNGTRLTVT.

The chain is built from TRBV27 and TRBJ2-1; 7 bases are shared with TRBD1. This CDR3 is 12 amino acids long. The ends lost 8 bases at V and 9 bases at J; junction bases unmatched: 7. The germline gives CDR1 MNHEY, CDR2 SMNVEV (reference sequence). The CDR3 coding sequence is TGTGCCAGCCACCGACAGGGCAGTGAGCAGTTCTTC. Its protein is CASHRQGSEQFF.

This chain's CDR3 is CASTFRGRHEKLFF. CDR3 DNA: TGTGCCAGTACCTTCAGGGGGCGTCATGAAAAACTGTTTTTT. The chain is built from TRBV19 and TRBJ1-4, with 8 bases that match TRBD1. The length of the CDR3 is 14 residues. V lost 7 bases, J lost 6 bases, and 7 bases stayed unmatched. Germline loops: CDR1 LNHDA, CDR2 SQIVND (reference sequence). Looking up the rest from reference TRBV19 and TRBJ1-4 gives the full variable domain: DGGITQSPKYLFRKEGQNVTLSCEQNLNHDAMYWYRQDPGQGLRLIYYSQIVNDFQKGDIAEGYSVSREKKESFPLTVTSAQKNPTAFYLCASTFRGRHEKLFFGSGTQLSVL.

The rearrangement joins TRBV14 to TRBJ1-6; perhaps TRBD1 as D (5 bases). V dropped 5 bases and J dropped 5 bases, with 13 bases sitting between them. The CDR3 loop spans 15 amino acids. Germline assignment: CDR1 SGHDN and CDR2 FVKESK. The chain's CDR3 is CASSARTLDNSPLHF. CDR3 nucleotides: TGTGCCAGCAGCGCCAGGACATTGGATAATTCACCCCTCCACTTT. Full variable domain (rest looked up from reference TRBV14 and TRBJ1-6): EAGVTQFPSHSVIEKGQTVTLRCDPISGHDNLYWYRRVMGKEIKFLLHFVKESKQDESGMPNNRFLAERTGGTYSTLKVQPAELEDSGVYFCASSARTLDNSPLHFGNGTRLTVT.

The chain employs TRBV6-5 and TRBJ2-6; no clear D. This CDR3 region has 15 residues. V lost 6 bases to trimming and J lost 0 bases, with 9 bases between them. Germline V gene lookup returns CDR1 MNHEY and CDR2 SVGAGI. The CDR3 spells CASSLSYSGANVLTF. CDR3 coding DNA: TGTGCCAGCAGCCTGAGTTACTCTGGGGCCAACGTCCTGACTTTC.

CDR3 bases: TGTGCCAGCAGTGAAGGGTGGACTCATGGGAACACTGAAGCTTTCTTT. This translates into CASSEGWTHGNTEAFF. The chain links TRBV6-1 to TRBJ1-1; D is undetermined. V shed 1 base and J shed 1 base, with 13 bases lying between them. Germline CDR1 is MNHNS and CDR2 is SASEGT. The CDR3 is made up of 16 amino acids.

V and J are TRBV28 and TRBJ1-2; possible D gene TRBD1, 6 bases. V gave up 2 bases and J gave up 0 bases, with 16 bases separating them. Germline V gives CDR1 MDHEN, CDR2 SYDVKM. This CDR3 comprises 17 residues. The CDR3 nucleotides read TGTGCCAGCAGTTTAAGGCAGGGGCTCGTCTCTAACTATGGCTACACCTTC. Its translation is CASSLRQGLVSNYGYTF.

The rearrangement links TRBV7-9 to TRBJ2-5; TRBD2 aligns across 7 bases. The CDR3 covers 13 residues. With V trimmed by 2 bases and J by 5 bases, 2 bases remained unmatched. Germline lookup yields CDR1 SEHNR and CDR2 FQNEAQ (reference sequence). The CDR3 loop is CASSLMGGETQYF. CDR3 DNA sequence: TGTGCCAGCAGCTTAATGGGAGGGGAGACCCAGTACTTC.

The chain has TRBV7-3 and TRBJ2-2, with D possibly TRBD2 on 6 matching bases. CDR1 SGHTA and CDR2 FQGTGA come from the germline V gene. With 2 bases removed from V and 7 bases from J, the gap between germline ends came to 14 bases. This CDR3 region has 15 residues. For the CDR3, the DNA is TGTGCCAGCAGCTTAGCCCTCCACGGGAGCGGGGAGCTGTTTTTT. It specifies CASSLALHGSGELFF.

The rearrangement uses TRBV6-1 and TRBJ1-1; 11 bases line up with TRBD1. Germline V gene sequence: CDR1 MNHNS, CDR2 SASEGT. V lost 1 base to trimming and J lost 0 bases; unmatched junction nucleotides: 10. The CDR3 is 19 amino acids. This CDR3 reads CASSEGWVWDRGVNTEAFF. The CDR3 nucleotides are TGTGCCAGCAGTGAAGGGTGGGTCTGGGACAGGGGGGTGAACACTGAAGCTTTCTTT.

The chain carries TRBV7-9 and TRBJ2-3; no definite D call. The CDR3 loop spans 16 amino acids. Germline CDR1 is SEHNR and CDR2 is FQNEAQ (reference sequence). V lost 1 base and J lost 1, with 12 bases in between. The DNA of the CDR3 is TGTGCCAGCAGCTTAGGCGGTGGCGGACGCACAGATACGCAGTATTTT. Protein product: CASSLGGGGRTDTQYF.

The V call is TRBV7-6, the J call TRBJ1-2; TRBD1 might be the D (6 bases). The germline gives CDR1 SGHVS, CDR2 FNYEAQ. Trimming pared 4 bases from V and 5 bases from J, leaving 17 bases between. This CDR3 is 15 amino acids long. The CDR3 region has the DNA TGTGCCAGCAGCTCGACGACAGGTGCAGAGTATGGCTACACCTTC. Translating gives CASSSTTGAEYGYTF.

The rearrangement links TRBV6-2 or TRBV6-3 to TRBJ1-2, with a possible D match to TRBD1 (5 bases). Between the trimmed V and J ends, which lost 0 bases and 4 bases, there was a span of 9 bases. Germline V CDR1 and CDR2: MNHEY, SVGEGT. The CDR3 runs to 14 residues. CDR3 sequence: CASSYSWRGYGYTF. The DNA of the CDR3 is TGTGCCAGCAGTTACTCGTGGAGGGGCTATGGCTACACCTTC.

Details on this clone: The junction shows a germline mismatch at one end, possibly a read error. This sequence joins TRBV15 and TRBJ2-7, with D uncertain. This CDR3 has 10 residues. Germline loops: CDR1 LNHNV, CDR2 YYDKDF (reference sequence). Here the CDR3 reads CATSSSLRLF. The CDR3 nucleotides read TGTGCCACCAGCAGTTCCCTCCGGCTGTTC.

The rearrangement joins TRBV4-1 to TRBJ2-3; 11 nucleotides match TRBD1. After removal of 3 bases from V and 1 base from J, the junction contained 9 bases not matched to a gene. The CDR3 sequence is 18 residues long. Germline loops: CDR1 MGHRA, CDR2 YSYEKL. The CDR3 sequence is CASSHPTWGQGGTDTQYF. CDR3 sequence (DNA): TGCGCCAGCAGCCACCCGACTTGGGGACAGGGGGGCACAGATACGCAGTATTTT.

The rearrangement links TRBV2 to TRBJ1-2; 9 nucleotides agree with TRBD1. The V gene end was trimmed by 3 bases and the J gene end by 6 bases; junction bases not matched to a gene: 8. This CDR3 region has 15 residues. Germline loops: CDR1 SNHLY, CDR2 FYNNEI. The CDR3 reads CASSEAWTGVDGYTF. CDR3 nucleotides: TGTGCCAGCAGTGAGGCGTGGACAGGGGTTGATGGCTACACCTTC. The entire variable domain, with the rest obtained from reference TRBV2 and TRBJ1-2, is as follows: EPEVTQTPSHQVTQMGQEVILRCVPISNHLYFYWYRQILGQKVEFLVSFYNNEISEKSEIFDDQFSVERPDGSNFTLKIRSTKLEDSAMYFCASSEAWTGVDGYTFGSGTRLTVV.